Reported below is one TCR beta chain. Its antigen specificity is not known. No much larger clone is present one base from it, and per-base qualities are unavailable. Library preparation employed 5' RACE. The listed sequencing device is Illumina HiSeq 2000. Template switching introduced a universal primer binding site; the final cDNA contained a unique molecular identifier, enabling accurate counting of TCR cDNA molecules. Specific primers in the conserved constant-segment region were used to synthesize first-strand cDNA for TCR alpha and beta chains. To control for contamination, every cDNA library was double barcoded, receiving both a SMART-Mk sample barcode and Illumina barcodes. TruSeq adapter sequences, together with Illumina sample barcodes, were added in two successive PCR steps. The Illumina HiSeq platform was used with custom primers to sequence TCR alpha and beta cDNA libraries. The paper's data handling went like this. Unique molecular identifiers were extracted from raw reads with MiGEC, and CDR3 positions were determined with MiXCR. For each individual, recombination models were inferred using an EM algorithm with the repgenHMM and IGoR tools. The tcR package in R was used for shared clonotype analysis, with sharing normalized by the product of cloneset sizes. To study raw recombination without the effects of thymic and clonal selection, out-of-frame nonproductive sequences were analyzed. TCRdb's own reprocessing of the public reads used fastp at Q25 and MiXCR and kept productive beta chains. CDR3 protein duplicates are merged, each entry listing the most common genes and DNA. TCRdb, rather than the study authors, made the V and J calls. The sample records roughly 470,000 distinct CDR3 sequences, roughly an eighth of which are singletons. The ten largest account for approximately 1% of the sample.

V is shortened by 6 bases, J by 15 bases, and the region joining them spans 18 bases. Taken from the germline V gene (reference sequence), the CDR1 and CDR2 loops are DFQATT and SNEGSKA. From cysteine to phenylalanine, the CDR3 is 11 amino acids long. Solely the CDR3 DNA is kept, with 33 bases framed from the first base. Only healthy Caucasian donors were included. The twin cohort consisted of three pairs of female monozygotic twins, all aged roughly 18 to 30 years. Positive isolation kits from Invitrogen were used to isolate CD4+ and CD8+ T cell populations. The sample belongs to a study of identical twins (dated by TCRdb to the mid-2010s). For context, the study as a whole: TCR alpha and beta repertoires from monozygotic twins, unrelated adults of various ages and cord blood were deep-sequenced to test whether fetal clonotypes persist. To rule out contamination, the twin experiments were replicated at different times with different library preparation protocols. On the study overall, not on this receptor specifically: Because the same donors could not be followed over many years, conclusions were based on cross-sectional statistical analysis. Compared with coincidental sharing between unrelated individuals, out-of-frame TCR alpha sequences shared between twins had an excess of sequences with low generation probability. Recombination models systematically underestimated out-of-frame TCR alpha sharing in monozygotic twins but agreed with sharing between unrelated individuals. In beta out-of-frame sequences, excess twin sharing was weaker, because having fewer shared sequences lowered the signal-to-noise ratio. Invariant T cells such as MAIT and iNKT could partly confound zero-insertion analyses, although diverse VJ usage argued against such confounding for most clonotypes. Fewer insertions were carried by abundant cord blood beta clonotypes, a similar but weaker trend appeared in young adult naive repertoires, and no such trend appeared in memory repertoires.

The sample also formed part of further work on yellow fever vaccine responses in identical twins. As that second paper reports: The authors reported that the T cell response to vaccination in identical twins appeared partly convergent and partly personalized. In identical twins, the study followed T cell clones that responded to the vaccine with precision.

Material for sequencing was CD4+ T cells sorted from blood. This TCR was sampled from a woman aged 18-35 years in good health. The chain uses TRBV20-1 and TRBJ2-1; the D gene cannot be resolved reliably. The CDR3 in this case is CSAHLGRLVFF. The DNA is TGCAGTGCGCACTTAGGGCGCCTAGTGTTCTTC.